The clone carrying this T cell receptor (beta chain) came up a few times. The antigen is undetermined. V lost 4 bases to trimming and J lost 1 base, with 21 bases between them. This CDR3 contains 17 residues. CDR1 and CDR2 (germline): SGHRS, YFSETQ. With a J-beta primer mix and a sample-barcoded 5' primer, a second PCR ran about 7 to 12 cycles. Each CDR3 protein gets one entry after TCRdb re-called the 5' RACE reads with MiXCR. The data hold hundreds of thousands of distinct CDR3 sequences, with 58% observed a single time. These data originate in a study of blood T cells in healthy people across ages. Study outcomes and limitations: The study found TCR beta diversity correlated strongly with naive T cell percentage.

The sample taken for sequencing was blood. The chain joins TRBV5-1 to TRBJ2-7, with D perhaps being TRBD1 or TRBD2 (5 bases each). The TCR comes from a man in his thirties or forties in good health. CDR3 coding DNA: TGCGCCAGCAGCAATCCGCACACCGGGACCCAGTCCTACGAGCAGTACTTC. It codes for CASSNPHTGTQSYEQYF.